These 15 T cell receptor beta chains were sequenced from one sample in a study of vaccination and CD4 T cells after COVID-19. For these receptors, no antigen is known. The assay that was used to sequence DNA from cultured CD4+ T cells was the Oncomine TCR Beta short-read assay. TCRdb fed the PCR reads into MiXCR, producing one record per CDR3 protein. The table lists 9,300 or so distinct CDR3 sequences, 45% to 55% of them singletons. Specified treatment: roughly nine-day PBMC culture with coronavirus spike peptide pools or control peptides (ViraFEST assay). The unexposed donor gave CD4+ T cells before the COVID-19 pandemic (2011-2018). The source material was CD4+ T cells from blood, cultured in vitro. The receptors here all came from a human donor in good health.

This clonotype has more than one count but fewer than ten. V and J are TRBV20-1 and TRBJ2-2; 15 positions agree with TRBD2. CDR1 is DFQATT, CDR2 SNEGSKA, per germline (reference sequence). V was pared by 2 bases and J by 3 bases, with 4 bases of the junction left unmatched. The CDR3 has 17 amino acids. CDR3 DNA: TGCAGTGCTAGAATGGGACTAGCGGGGGGTTACACCGGGGAGCTGTTTTTT. Translation gives CSARMGLAGGYTGELFF.

The chain links TRBV10-3 to TRBJ2-3, with unresolved D. From germline, CDR1 is ENHRY and CDR2 SYGVKD. The germline V and J ends were trimmed by 3 bases and 2 bases, with 6 bases remaining between them. This CDR3 has 13 residues. Here the CDR3 reads CAISDILTDTQYF. In DNA form, the CDR3 reads TGTGCCATCAGTGATATCCTCACAGATACGCAGTATTTT.

This clonotype was seen more than once but under ten times. The V call is TRBV6-1, the J call TRBJ1-5; TRBD1 aligns across 8 bases. Germline lookup yields CDR1 MNHNS and CDR2 SASEGT. V was pared by 8 bases and J by 4 bases, with 7 bases of the junction left unmatched. The CDR3 sequence is 14 residues long. The CDR3 DNA sequence: TGTGCCAGCGGACAGGGAGAAGGGAATCAGCCCCAGCATTTT. Translating gives CASGQGEGNQPQHF.

This chain connects TRBV20-1 to TRBJ1-1; weak D call: TRBD1 (6 bases). Trimming removed 1 base from V and 5 bases from J, with 11 bases in between. Per germline, CDR1 DFQATT and CDR2 SNEGSKA (reference sequence). The CDR3 covers 13 residues. CDR3 in amino acids: CSARGFRGTEAFF. The CDR3 bases are TGCAGTGCTAGAGGATTCAGGGGAACTGAAGCTTTCTTT.

V usage is TRBV19 and J usage is TRBJ2-4; D might be TRBD2 (5 bases). The CDR3 length is 14 residues. Trimming left V 3 bases short and J 7 bases short, with 13 bases between. Germline V gene lookup returns CDR1 LNHDA and CDR2 SQIVND (reference sequence). The CDR3 region is CASSITAPGNIQYF. The DNA of the CDR3 is TGTGCCAGTAGTATCACCGCTCCGGGGAACATTCAGTACTTC.

The chain links TRBV2 to TRBJ2-3; D is perhaps TRBD2 (6 bases). V was shortened by 6 bases and J by 2 bases, with 12 bases between the two germline ends. Germline loops: CDR1 SNHLY, CDR2 FYNNEI. This CDR3 is built from 14 residues. This CDR3 reads CASRGGLLTDTQYF. The DNA for the CDR3 is TGTGCCAGCAGGGGAGGACTCCTCACAGATACGCAGTATTTT.

The chain couples TRBV20-1 to TRBJ2-1, with TRBD2 matching 7 bases. J was trimmed by 5 bases and V by 0 bases; bases with no gene match: 13. CDR1 and CDR2 (germline): DFQATT, SNEGSKA (reference sequence). The CDR3 is 17 amino acids. This CDR3 is CSARDLQASGADNEQFF. For the CDR3, the DNA is TGCAGTGCTAGAGATCTCCAGGCTAGCGGAGCTGACAATGAGCAGTTCTTC.

This clonotype was observed a few times. J is TRBJ1-6 and V is TRBV2, with D possibly TRBD1 on 6 matching bases. V lost 6 bases, J lost 4 bases, and 13 bases lay in between. This CDR3 region has 15 residues. Germline V gene data show CDR1 as SNHLY and CDR2 as FYNNEI. The CDR3 bases are TGTGCCAGCAGGACGAGACAGGCATATAATTCACCCCTCCACTTT. It is translated as CASRTRQAYNSPLHF. The full variable domain, completed using reference TRBV2 and TRBJ1-6, is EPEVTQTPSHQVTQMGQEVILRCVPISNHLYFYWYRQILGQKVEFLVSFYNNEISEKSEIFDDQFSVERPDGSNFTLKIRSTKLEDSAMYFCASRTRQAYNSPLHFGNGTRLTVT.

This rearrangement joins TRBV6-1 to TRBJ1-1, with D uncertain. Germline values: CDR1 MNHNS, CDR2 SASEGT. Trimming cost V 6 bases and J 1 base, with 15 bases left between them. This CDR3 is 15 amino acids long. Here the CDR3 DNA reads TGTGCCAGCAGGGAATCGACACGGTCGAACACTGAAGCTTTCTTT. As protein: CASRESTRSNTEAFF.

The chain carries TRBV7-9 and TRBJ2-4; 8 bases fit TRBD1. There are 15 residues in the CDR3. Trimming at V came to 5 bases and at J to 2 bases, leaving 5 bases not matched to a gene. Per the germline V gene, CDR1 is SEHNR and CDR2 is FQNEAQ (reference sequence). CDR3 sequence reads: CASSTGQGTKNIQYF. CDR3 coding DNA: TGTGCCAGCAGCACAGGACAGGGCACCAAAAACATTCAGTACTTC. Using reference TRBV7-9 and TRBJ2-4 for the parts outside the CDR3, the full variable domain is DTGVSQNPRHKITKRGQNVTFRCDPISEHNRLYWYRQTLGQGPEFLTYFQNEAQLEKSRLLSDRFSAERPKGSFSTLEIQRTEQGDSAMYLCASSTGQGTKNIQYFGAGTRLSVL.

This clonotype was seen a few times. CDR3 in DNA: TGTGCCAGCAGTTACTCGGCCAATCCGTGGCGAAACACCATATATTTT. This encodes CASSYSANPWRNTIYF. The chain is built from TRBV6-5 and TRBJ1-3; the D is unclear. The CDR3 length is 16 residues. Trimming stripped 0 bases from V and 5 bases from J, with 14 bases between. The germline CDR1 and CDR2 sequences are MNHEY and SVGAGI.

This chain uses TRBV5-6 with TRBJ1-6, with 7 nucleotides matching TRBD1. V dropped 3 bases and J dropped 8; count of bases not matched to a gene: 11. The CDR3 extends over 16 amino acids. The germline CDR1 and CDR2 sequences are SGHDT and YYEEEE. CDR3: CASSSRTGSVDSPLHF. CDR3 sequence (DNA): TGTGCCAGCAGCTCACGGACAGGATCGGTGGATTCACCCCTCCACTTT.

This chain connects TRBV6-1 to TRBJ2-5; 12 nucleotides line up with TRBD2. The CDR3 contains 16 residues. The ends lost 2 bases at V and 5 bases at J; junction bases unmatched: 6. CDR1 MNHNS and CDR2 SASEGT come from the germline V gene. CDR3 protein: CASSEIGLAGRETQYF. For the CDR3, the DNA is TGTGCCAGCAGTGAAATTGGACTAGCGGGACGGGAGACCCAGTACTTC.

The sample holds one count of this clonotype. J is TRBJ1-1 and V is TRBV9; D gene uncertain. The V and J ends lost 4 bases and 4 bases respectively, with 11 bases between them. The CDR3 runs 13 residues. Looked up from germline, CDR1 is SGDLS and CDR2 is YYNGEE. The CDR3 region is CASSRIFGTEAFF. The CDR3 region has the DNA TGTGCCAGCAGCCGAATTTTTGGCACTGAAGCTTTCTTT. The complete variable domain, with remaining parts taken from reference TRBV9 and TRBJ1-1, reads DSGVTQTPKHLITATGQRVTLRCSPRSGDLSVYWYQQSLDQGLQFLIQYYNGEERAKGNILERFSAQQFPDLHSELNLSSLELGDSALYFCASSRIFGTEAFFGQGTRLTVV.

The rearrangement joins TRBV12-3 or TRBV12-4 to TRBJ2-1; 14 nucleotides line up with TRBD2. Unmatched junction bases numbered 3, after V lost 7 bases and J lost 7 bases. CDR3 length: 14 residues. Here the CDR3 reads CASNRLAGGNEQFF. CDR3 nucleotides: TGTGCCAGCAATAGACTAGCGGGGGGGAATGAGCAGTTCTTC.